The entry below describes one T cell receptor beta chain. Its antigen remains unknown. Germline V CDR1 and CDR2: SEHNR, FQNEAQ (reference sequence). This CDR3 region has 16 residues. The ends lost 5 bases at V and 4 bases at J; junction bases unmatched: 10. The table came from immunoSEQ multiplex PCR; TCRdb's copy has only in-frame clones and leaves some out. The sample comprises about 330,000 clones, 80% to 90% of which are singletons, and around 0.8% rests with the top ten. This sample is part of a study of cytomegalovirus exposure and HLA in healthy donors. Whole-study results and caveats: Listed as cytomegalovirus-associated were 170 or so TCR beta chains. In a later analysis, first-cohort TCR clusters were found to tend to co-occur in the 130 or so validation repertoires. Specificity for CMV antigens was confirmed in vitro for a few of the CMV-associated chains. Both high specificity and high sensitivity reportedly marked the classifier's diagnosis of cytomegalovirus status.

This chain links TRBV7-9 with TRBJ2-7, with 11 bases identical to TRBD1. The sample comprised PBMCs. The sequence came from a woman under 30 in good health and CMV-seronegative. Here the CDR3 reads CASSPKVGTGGYEQYF. CDR3 in DNA: TGTGCCAGCAGCCCAAAGGTCGGGACAGGGGGGTACGAGCAGTACTTC.